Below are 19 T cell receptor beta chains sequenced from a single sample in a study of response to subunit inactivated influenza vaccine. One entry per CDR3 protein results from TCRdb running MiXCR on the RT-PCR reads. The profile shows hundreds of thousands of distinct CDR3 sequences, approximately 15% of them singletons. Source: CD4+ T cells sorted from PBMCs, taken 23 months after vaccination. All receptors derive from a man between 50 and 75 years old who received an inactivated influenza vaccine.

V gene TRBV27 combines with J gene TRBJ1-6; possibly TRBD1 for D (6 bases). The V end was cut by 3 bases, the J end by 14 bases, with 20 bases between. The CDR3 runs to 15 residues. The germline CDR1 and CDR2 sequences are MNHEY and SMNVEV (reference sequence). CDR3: CASSFGGQGFLALHF. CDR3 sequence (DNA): TGTGCCAGCAGTTTTGGTGGTCAGGGGTTCCTGGCCCTCCACTTT.

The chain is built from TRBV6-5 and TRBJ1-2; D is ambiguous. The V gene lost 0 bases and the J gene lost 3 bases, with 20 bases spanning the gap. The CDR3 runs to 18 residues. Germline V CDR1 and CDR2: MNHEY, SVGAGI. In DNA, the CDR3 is TGTGCCAGCAGTTACTCGAGTATCGGCAGACCCCCTGACTATGGCTACACCTTC. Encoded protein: CASSYSSIGRPPDYGYTF.

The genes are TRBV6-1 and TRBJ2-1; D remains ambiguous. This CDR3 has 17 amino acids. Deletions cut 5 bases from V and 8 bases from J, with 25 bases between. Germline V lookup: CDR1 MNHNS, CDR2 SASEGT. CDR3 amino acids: CASSKPAASPTDDEQFF. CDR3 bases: TGTGCCAGCAGTAAACCTGCAGCGTCGCCAACGGACGATGAGCAGTTCTTC.

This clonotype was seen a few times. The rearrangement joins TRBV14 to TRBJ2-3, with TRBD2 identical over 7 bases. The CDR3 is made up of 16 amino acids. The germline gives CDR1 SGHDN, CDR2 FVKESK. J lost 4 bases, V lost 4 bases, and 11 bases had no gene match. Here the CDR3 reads CASSPLGEGDADTQYF. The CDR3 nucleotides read TGTGCCAGCAGCCCCTTGGGGGAGGGCGACGCAGATACGCAGTATTTT. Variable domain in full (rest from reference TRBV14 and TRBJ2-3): EAGVTQFPSHSVIEKGQTVTLRCDPISGHDNLYWYRRVMGKEIKFLLHFVKESKQDESGMPNNRFLAERTGGTYSTLKVQPAELEDSGVYFCASSPLGEGDADTQYFGPGTRLTVL.

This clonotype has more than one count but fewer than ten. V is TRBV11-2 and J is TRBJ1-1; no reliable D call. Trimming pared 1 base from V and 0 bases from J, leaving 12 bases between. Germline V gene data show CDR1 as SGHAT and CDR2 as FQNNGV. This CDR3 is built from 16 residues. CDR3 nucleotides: TGTGCCAGCAGCTTAGGGAGTATAGGATTGAACACTGAAGCTTTCTTT. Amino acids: CASSLGSIGLNTEAFF.

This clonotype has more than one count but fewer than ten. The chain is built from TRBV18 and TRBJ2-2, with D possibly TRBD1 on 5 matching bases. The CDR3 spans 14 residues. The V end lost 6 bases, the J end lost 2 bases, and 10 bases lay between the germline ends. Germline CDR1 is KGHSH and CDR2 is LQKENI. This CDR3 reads CASSQQGNTGELFF. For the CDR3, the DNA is TGTGCCAGCTCCCAGCAGGGAAACACCGGGGAGCTGTTTTTT.

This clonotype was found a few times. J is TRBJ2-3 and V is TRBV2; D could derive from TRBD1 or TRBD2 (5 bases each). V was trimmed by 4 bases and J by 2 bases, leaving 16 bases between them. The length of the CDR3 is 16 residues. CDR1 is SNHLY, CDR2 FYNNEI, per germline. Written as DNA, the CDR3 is TGTGCCAGCAGTGGATCGACGGGACGCCTCACAGATACGCAGTATTTT. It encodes CASSGSTGRLTDTQYF.

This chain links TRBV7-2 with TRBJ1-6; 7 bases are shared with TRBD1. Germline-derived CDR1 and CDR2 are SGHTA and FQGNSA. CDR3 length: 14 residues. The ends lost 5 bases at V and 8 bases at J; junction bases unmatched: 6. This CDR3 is CASSADREYSPLHF. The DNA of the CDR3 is TGTGCCAGCAGCGCTGACAGGGAGTATTCACCCCTCCACTTT.

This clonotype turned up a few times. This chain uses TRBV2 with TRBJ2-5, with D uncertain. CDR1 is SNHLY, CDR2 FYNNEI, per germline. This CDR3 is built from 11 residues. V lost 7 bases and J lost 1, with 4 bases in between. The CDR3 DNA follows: TGTGCCAGCACAGCCCAAGAGACCCAGTACTTC. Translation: CASTAQETQYF. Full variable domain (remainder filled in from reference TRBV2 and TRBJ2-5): EPEVTQTPSHQVTQMGQEVILRCVPISNHLYFYWYRQILGQKVEFLVSFYNNEISEKSEIFDDQFSVERPDGSNFTLKIRSTKLEDSAMYFCASTAQETQYFGPGTRLLVL.

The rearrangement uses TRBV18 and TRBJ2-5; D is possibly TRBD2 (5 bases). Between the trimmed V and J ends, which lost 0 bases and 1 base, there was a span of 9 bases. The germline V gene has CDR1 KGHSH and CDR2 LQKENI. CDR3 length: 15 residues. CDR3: CASSPPGRSQETQYF. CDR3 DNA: TGTGCCAGCTCACCACCGGGGAGATCCCAAGAGACCCAGTACTTC.

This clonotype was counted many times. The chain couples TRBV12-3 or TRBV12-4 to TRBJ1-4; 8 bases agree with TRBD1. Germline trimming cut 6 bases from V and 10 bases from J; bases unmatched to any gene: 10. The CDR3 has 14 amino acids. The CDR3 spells CASRQQGDRGKLFF. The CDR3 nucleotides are TGTGCCAGCAGACAACAGGGGGATAGAGGAAAACTGTTTTTT.

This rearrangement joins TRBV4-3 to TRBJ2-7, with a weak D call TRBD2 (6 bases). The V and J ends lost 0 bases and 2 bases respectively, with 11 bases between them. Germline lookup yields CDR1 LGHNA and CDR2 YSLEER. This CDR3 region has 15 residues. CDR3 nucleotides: TGCGCCAGCAGCCAAGAAGGCGCGGGGACCTACGAGCAGTACTTC. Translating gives CASSQEGAGTYEQYF.

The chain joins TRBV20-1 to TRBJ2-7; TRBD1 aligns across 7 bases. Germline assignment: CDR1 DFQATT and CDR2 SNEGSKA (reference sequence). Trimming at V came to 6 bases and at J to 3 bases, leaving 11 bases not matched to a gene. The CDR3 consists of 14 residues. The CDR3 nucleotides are TGCAGTGCGGAAAGCACAGGGGCCGGCTACGAGCAGTACTTC. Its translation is CSAESTGAGYEQYF.

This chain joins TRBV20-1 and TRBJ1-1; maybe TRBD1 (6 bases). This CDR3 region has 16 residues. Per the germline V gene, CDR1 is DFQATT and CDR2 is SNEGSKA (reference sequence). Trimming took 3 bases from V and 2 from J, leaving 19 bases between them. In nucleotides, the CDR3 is TGCAGTGCTAGCTTTCAGGGGCGGTTAGTAAACACTGAAGCTTTCTTT. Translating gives CSASFQGRLVNTEAFF.

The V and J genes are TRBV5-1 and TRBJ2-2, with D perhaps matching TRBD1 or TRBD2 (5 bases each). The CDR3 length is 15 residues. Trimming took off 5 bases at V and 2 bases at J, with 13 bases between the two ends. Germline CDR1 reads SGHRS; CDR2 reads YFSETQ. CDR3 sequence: CASRIGGFNTGELFF. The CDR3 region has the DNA TGCGCCAGCAGAATTGGGGGTTTTAACACCGGGGAGCTGTTTTTT.

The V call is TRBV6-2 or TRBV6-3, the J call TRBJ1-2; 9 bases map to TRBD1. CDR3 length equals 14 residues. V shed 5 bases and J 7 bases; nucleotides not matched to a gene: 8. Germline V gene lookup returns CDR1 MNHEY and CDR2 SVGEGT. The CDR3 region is CASSIAGTGSGYTF. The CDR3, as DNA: TGTGCCAGCAGTATCGCCGGGACAGGGAGTGGCTACACCTTC.

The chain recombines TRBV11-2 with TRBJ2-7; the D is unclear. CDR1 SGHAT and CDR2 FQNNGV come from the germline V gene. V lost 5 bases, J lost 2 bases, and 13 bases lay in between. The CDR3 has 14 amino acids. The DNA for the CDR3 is TGTGCCAGCAGCCCGCGGTTCCGCACCTACGAGCAGTACTTC. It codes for CASSPRFRTYEQYF.

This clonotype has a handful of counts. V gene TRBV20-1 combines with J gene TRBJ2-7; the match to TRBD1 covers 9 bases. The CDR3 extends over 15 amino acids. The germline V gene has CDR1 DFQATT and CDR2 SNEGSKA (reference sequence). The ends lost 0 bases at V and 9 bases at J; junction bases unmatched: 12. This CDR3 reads CSARDLRTGEVGQYF. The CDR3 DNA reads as TGCAGTGCTAGAGACCTACGGACAGGGGAGGTGGGGCAGTACTTC.

In nucleotides, the CDR3 is TGTGCCAGCAGCTTAGCCGGGGCCGGGACAGCATACACAGATACGCAGTATTTT. Protein: CASSLAGAGTAYTDTQYF. The V gene is TRBV11-1, the J gene TRBJ2-3; 7 nucleotides match TRBD1. Germline V CDR1 and CDR2: SGHAT, FQDESV (reference sequence). The CDR3 is made up of 18 amino acids. Losses at the gene ends were 0 bases for V and 2 bases for J; bases not matched to a gene: 11.